Listed below are T cell receptor beta chains from one sample, sequenced in a study of graft-versus-host responses after intestinal transplantation. Profiling relied on immunoSEQ multiplex PCR, and the TCRdb table lists in-frame clones only, not all of them. The sample carries approximately 97,000 clones, around 92% recorded once. Their specific antigens are unknown. The sample in question was unstimulated CD8+ T cells sorted from spleen or lymph node cells, obtained before transplant. All receptors derive from a human donor who was the organ donor for an intestinal transplant. Each CDR3 is given with its conserved first and last residue. Fields, in order: V gene, J gene, clone size, D gene, CDR3 protein, CDR3 DNA. A D gene is named only where the DNA matches it firmly. Not all rows give a size; the values are once, few, many and, for expanded clones, a class.

TRBV21-1,TRBJ2-5,NA,NA,CASSKPGKETQYF,TGTGCCAGCAGCAAACCGGGAAAAGAGACCCAGTACTTC
TRBV14,TRBJ1-6,NA,TRBD1,CASSQGLQGAFSPLHF,TGTGCCAGCAGCCAAGGTTTGCAGGGGGCGTTTTCACCCCTCCACTTT
TRBV6-1,TRBJ2-1,once,NA,CAAQDSRTVWDEQFF,TGTGCCGCCCAAGACAGTCGGACAGTCTGGGATGAGCAGTTCTTC
TRBV19,TRBJ2-5,NA,NA,CASSKFFSLLGQTRQETQYF,TGTGCCAGTAGTAAGTTTTTCTCCCTTCTCGGACAGACAAGACAAGAGACCCAGTACTTC
TRBV19,TRBJ2-7,NA,NA,CASNPRGTHEQYF,TGTGCCAGTAACCCCAGGGGTACCCACGAGCAGTACTTC
TRBV18,TRBJ1-2,NA,NA,CASSRGGLGVNGYTF,TGTGCCAGCTCACGCGGCGGCCTGGGTGTTAACGGCTACACCTTC
TRBV6-1,TRBJ2-3,NA,TRBD2,CASSGGTSGRGTDTQYF,TGTGCCAGCAGTGGAGGGACTAGCGGGAGGGGCACAGATACGCAGTATTTT
TRBV6-5,TRBJ1-1,NA,NA,CASSTGRMNTEAFF,TGTGCCAGCAGCACAGGGCGCATGAACACTGAAGCTTTCTTT
TRBV9,TRBJ1-4,NA,NA,CASSVGGATNEKLFF,TGTGCCAGCAGCGTAGGGGGCGCAACTAATGAAAAACTGTTTTTT
TRBV27,TRBJ2-1,NA,NA,CASSNYNNEQFF,TGTGCCAGCAGTAACTACAACAATGAGCAGTTCTTC
TRBV10-1,TRBJ2-5,NA,NA,CASSEGIQETQYF,TGCGCCAGCAGTGAGGGCATTCAAGAGACCCAGTACTTC
TRBV10-1,TRBJ2-3,NA,NA,CASSEGVTNTDTQYF,TGCGCCAGCAGTGAGGGAGTAACAAACACAGATACGCAGTATTTT
TRBV7-6,TRBJ2-1,NA,NA,CASSLEGVQGNYNEQFF,TGTGCCAGCAGCTTAGAGGGGGTTCAGGGGAACTACAATGAGCAGTTCTTC
TRBV15,TRBJ2-5,NA,TRBD2,CATSRNWETSGGEETQYF,TGTGCCACCAGCAGAAATTGGGAGACTAGCGGGGGGGAAGAGACCCAGTACTTC
TRBV7-6,TRBJ2-3,NA,TRBD2,CASSMTSGSADTQYF,TGTGCCAGCAGCATGACTAGCGGGAGTGCAGATACGCAGTATTTT
TRBV7-2,TRBJ2-1,NA,NA,CASSAGTPGSSYNEQFF,TGTGCCAGCAGCGCAGGGACTCCGGGGAGCTCCTACAATGAGCAGTTCTTC
TRBV6-5,TRBJ1-1,NA,NA,CASSYDRGGGTEAFF,TGTGCCAGCAGTTACGATAGGGGAGGGGGGACTGAAGCTTTCTTT
TRBV2,TRBJ2-1,NA,TRBD2,CASRGPGLVGASEQFF,TGTGCCAGCAGAGGCCCGGGACTAGTAGGGGCAAGCGAGCAGTTCTTC
TRBV2,TRBJ2-2,NA,TRBD1,CASSERTGNTGELFF,TGTGCCAGCAGTGAAAGGACAGGGAACACCGGGGAGCTGTTTTTT
TRBV21-1,TRBJ1-6,NA,NA,CASSKERGIYNSPLHF,TGTGCCAGCAGCAAAGAGCGGGGGATATATAATTCACCCCTCCACTTT
TRBV5-6,TRBJ1-2,NA,TRBD1,CASGLRTGNINYGYTF,TGTGCCAGCGGCTTGAGGACAGGGAATATTAACTATGGCTACACCTTC
TRBV7-3,TRBJ2-1,NA,TRBD2,CASSLTGLAGDNEQFF,TGTGCCAGCAGCTTAACCGGACTAGCGGGGGACAATGAGCAGTTCTTC
TRBV29-1,TRBJ2-7,NA,TRBD2,CSVEDGEGHPYEQYF,TGCAGCGTTGAAGATGGGGAGGGTCATCCCTACGAGCAGTACTTC
TRBV5-1,TRBJ1-6,NA,NA,CASSTMINFNSPLHF,TGCGCCAGCAGCACAATGATCAATTTTAATTCACCCCTCCACTTT
TRBV5-1,TRBJ2-6,NA,TRBD1,CASSLVLMGQGAPSGANVLTF,TGCGCCAGCAGCTTGGTCCTAATGGGACAGGGGGCTCCCTCTGGGGCCAACGTCCTGACTTTC
TRBV27,TRBJ1-3,NA,NA,CASSLSGSSGNTIYF,TGTGCCAGCAGTTTGTCGGGGAGCTCTGGAAACACCATATATTTT
TRBV28,TRBJ2-2,NA,TRBD2,CASRLLAGGPGTGELFF,TGTGCCAGCAGACTCCTAGCGGGAGGGCCCGGCACCGGGGAGCTGTTTTTT
TRBV11-2,TRBJ2-3,NA,NA,CASSSARTDTQYF,TGTGCCAGCAGCTCAGCGAGGACAGATACGCAGTATTTT
TRBV4-1,TRBJ1-3,NA,TRBD1,CASSDLTGVFGGNTIYF,TGCGCCAGCAGCGATTTAACAGGGGTTTTCGGTGGAAACACCATATATTTT
TRBV28,TRBJ2-4,once,TRBD2,CASSLGSIGTSRNIQYF,TGTGCCAGCAGTTTAGGAAGTATCGGGACTAGCAGAAACATTCAGTACTTC
TRBV13,TRBJ2-7,NA,TRBD2,CASSTTLRDYHYEQYF,TGTGCCAGCAGCACCACACTCCGGGACTACCACTACGAGCAGTACTTC
TRBV29-1,TRBJ2-5,NA,TRBD2,CSVAGPGLAGYNQYF,TGCAGCGTTGCAGGACCGGGACTAGCGGGATATAACCAGTACTTC
TRBV21-1,TRBJ1-4,NA,NA,CATPFMWAGKGMGGALFF,TGTGCCACCCCGTTCATGTGGGCAGGGAAAGGGATGGGGGGTGCACTGTTTTTT
TRBV29-1,TRBJ2-5,NA,TRBD1,CSVDRDRGQRQETQYF,TGCAGCGTAGACCGGGACAGGGGGCAAAGACAAGAGACCCAGTACTTC
TRBV5-6,TRBJ2-4,once,NA,CASSPARGGIAKNIQYF,TGTGCCAGCAGCCCAGCGCGGGGTGGGATTGCCAAAAACATTCAGTACTTC
TRBV5-6,TRBJ2-3,once,NA,CASSLGRASTDTQYF,TGTGCCAGCAGCTTGGGCAGGGCGAGCACAGATACGCAGTATTTT
TRBV5-8,TRBJ1-6,NA,TRBD1,CASSSDRLNSPLHF,TGTGCCAGCAGCTCGGACAGGTTAAATTCACCCCTCCACTTT
TRBV10-1,TRBJ2-1,NA,TRBD2,CASSPIAGGPNNEQFF,TGCGCCAGCAGCCCCATAGCGGGAGGCCCCAACAATGAGCAGTTCTTC
TRBV5-1,TRBJ2-6,NA,NA,CASRQTGLRVSGANVLTF,TGCGCCAGCAGACAGACGGGACTGAGGGTCTCTGGGGCCAACGTCCTGACTTTC
TRBV19,TRBJ2-3,NA,TRBD2,CASSRGTSGGLSTDTQYF,TGTGCCAGTAGTAGAGGGACTAGCGGGGGGCTTAGCACAGATACGCAGTATTTT
TRBV7-6,TRBJ2-1,once,NA,CASSLAGRLEGLGNEQFF,TGTGCCAGCAGCTTAGCGGGCCGGTTGGAGGGGCTGGGGAATGAGCAGTTCTTC
TRBV6-1,TRBJ2-7,NA,TRBD2,CASSEESLVIAGTYEQYF,TGTGCCAGCAGTGAAGAGAGTTTAGTAATAGCGGGAACCTACGAGCAGTACTTC
TRBV4-2,TRBJ2-5,NA,TRBD2,CASSPTSGGYQETQYF,TGTGCCAGCAGCCCAACTAGCGGGGGGTACCAAGAGACCCAGTACTTC
TRBV7-9,TRBJ2-7,NA,TRBD2,CASSLGGGDEQYF,TGTGCCAGCAGCTTAGGGGGGGGAGACGAGCAGTACTTC
TRBV9,TRBJ1-3,NA,TRBD1,CASSVNPLLDRGQGAGNTIYF,TGTGCCAGCAGCGTAAACCCCCTTTTGGACAGGGGGCAAGGGGCTGGAAACACCATATATTTT
TRBV6-1,TRBJ1-1,NA,NA,CASTTWGGTEAFF,TGTGCCAGCACCACTTGGGGGGGCACTGAAGCTTTCTTT
TRBV11-2,TRBJ2-5,NA,NA,CATQGLQETQYF,TGTGCGACACAGGGCCTCCAAGAGACCCAGTACTTC
TRBV18,TRBJ1-1,NA,NA,CASSPRVTVRNTEAFF,TGTGCCAGCTCACCACGGGTGACAGTTCGGAACACTGAAGCTTTCTTT
TRBV6-1,TRBJ2-1,NA,NA,CASSAQGNEQFF,TGTGCCAGCAGTGCCCAGGGCAATGAGCAGTTCTTC
TRBV6-1,TRBJ2-2,NA,TRBD1,CASSFTGEGGELFF,TGTGCCAGCAGTTTTACAGGGGAAGGCGGGGAGCTGTTTTTT
TRBV9,TRBJ2-7,NA,TRBD1,CASSLGTGYEQYF,TGTGCCAGCAGCCTCGGGACAGGGTACGAGCAGTACTTC
TRBV28,TRBJ2-1,NA,TRBD2,CASSPGVGGPIYEQFF,TGTGCCAGCAGCCCCGGGGTGGGAGGGCCAATTTATGAGCAGTTCTTC
TRBV9,TRBJ2-3,NA,NA,CASSPWGLVSDTQYF,TGTGCCAGCAGCCCTTGGGGGCTAGTTTCAGATACGCAGTATTTT
TRBV6-6,TRBJ1-2,NA,NA,CASLDLTDNYGYTF,TGTGCCAGCCTCGACTTGACAGATAACTATGGCTACACCTTC
TRBV6-4,TRBJ1-1,NA,NA,CASSEFRREAGRAFF,TGTGCCAGCAGTGAATTTCGCAGGGAGGCAGGACGAGCTTTCTTT